Each of the 24 T cell receptor beta chains below was sequenced from the same sample in a study of T-cell memory formation after mild COVID-19. TCRdb re-called the 5' RACE reads through MiXCR, storing one row per CDR3 protein. The profile shows some 320,000 distinct CDR3 sequences, more than 15% of them singletons. Sequenced sample: PBMCs or a T cell subset sorted from them (not recorded which). Receptor source: a man younger than 30 who had mild COVID-19 (a few samples of this study predate the infection). Cell type and time point are not known.

This clonotype was detected a few times. The rearrangement joins TRBV5-1 to TRBJ2-5; TRBD2 matches 8 bases. The CDR3 loop spans 14 amino acids. Germline lookup yields CDR1 SGHRS and CDR2 YFSETQ. The V and J ends lost 7 bases and 1 base, in that order; junction bases with no gene match: 6. In nucleotides, the CDR3 is TGCGCCAGCTTCCGGGGGGGGACCCAAGAGACCCAGTACTTC. Its translation is CASFRGGTQETQYF. Full variable domain (remainder filled in from reference TRBV5-1 and TRBJ2-5): KAGVTQTPRYLIKTRGQQVTLSCSPISGHRSVSWYQQTPGQGLQFLFEYFSETQRNKGNFPGRFSGRQFSNSRSEMNVSTLELGDSALYLCASFRGGTQETQYFGPGTRLLVL.

The J gene is TRBJ2-1, the V gene TRBV4-3; 11 bases are shared with TRBD1. CDR1 is LGHNA and CDR2 is YSLEER in the germline V gene. The CDR3 is 15 amino acids. Trimming cost V 4 bases and J 7 bases; bases outside gene matches: 6. The CDR3: CASSPGTGGRNEQFF. CDR3 in DNA: TGCGCCAGCAGCCCCGGGACAGGGGGGAGGAATGAGCAGTTCTTC.

V is TRBV27 and J is TRBJ2-3; TRBD2 aligns across 10 bases. With 5 bases clipped from V and 1 base from J, the junction kept 6 bases outside the gene matches. Germline loops: CDR1 MNHEY, CDR2 SMNVEV (reference sequence). The CDR3 contains 16 residues. The CDR3, as DNA: TGTGCCAGCAGTCTCGGACTAGCGGCTCGCACAGATACGCAGTATTTT. As protein: CASSLGLAARTDTQYF.

The chain joins TRBV5-1 to TRBJ2-7; TRBD2 matches at 10 bases. The CDR3 length is 15 residues. J lost 2 bases, V lost 4 bases, and 6 bases had no gene match. Per germline, CDR1 SGHRS and CDR2 YFSETQ. The CDR3 sequence: CASSSSGGPAYEQYF. CDR3 in DNA: TGCGCCAGCAGCAGTAGCGGGGGGCCCGCCTACGAGCAGTACTTC.

This clonotype was detected only a few times. The chain joins TRBV10-3 to TRBJ1-1; D is uncertain. CDR3 length: 11 amino acids. The germline V gene has CDR1 ENHRY and CDR2 SYGVKD. The ends were cut back, 3 bases at V and 7 bases at J, with 6 bases in the middle. CDR3 protein: CAISERSEAFF. The DNA for the CDR3 is TGTGCCATCAGTGAAAGGAGTGAAGCTTTCTTT.

The table lists this clonotype with a few counts. The V and J genes are TRBV3-1 and TRBJ2-2; D is perhaps TRBD1 (7 bases). V lost 5 bases, J lost 5 bases, and 15 bases lay in between. The CDR3 loop spans 15 amino acids. Germline values: CDR1 LGHDT, CDR2 YNNKEL (reference sequence). CDR3 coding DNA: TGTGCCAGCAGCTACCATGCAGGGGGGACCGGGGAGCTGTTTTTT. Protein sequence: CASSYHAGGTGELFF.

This clonotype was detected only a few times. This rearrangement joins TRBV7-2 to TRBJ2-7, with a tentative D call TRBD1 (5 bases). The CDR3 consists of 14 residues. CDR1 and CDR2 (germline): SGHTA, FQGNSA. The V end was cut by 4 bases, the J end by 1 base, with 11 bases between. This chain's CDR3 is CASSWMGLSYEQYF. In DNA form, the CDR3 reads TGTGCCAGCAGCTGGATGGGGCTTTCCTACGAGCAGTACTTC.

The chain carries TRBV5-6 and TRBJ2-4; D may be TRBD1 or TRBD2 (6 bases each). Trimming left V 2 bases short and J 3 bases short, with 12 bases between. The CDR3 sequence is 15 residues long. Germline V CDR1 and CDR2: SGHDT, YYEEEE. CDR3 nucleotides: TGTGCCAGCAGCTTTCCAGGGGAGGTCAAAAACATTCAGTACTTC. It translates to CASSFPGEVKNIQYF.

This clonotype was counted a few times. This rearrangement joins TRBV7-9 to TRBJ1-2; 7 nucleotides agree with TRBD1. The CDR3 has 14 residues. Germline-derived CDR1 and CDR2 are SEHNR and FQNEAQ (reference sequence). With V trimmed by 10 bases and J by 8 bases, 16 bases remained unmatched. The CDR3 DNA is TGTGCCACCACCCCGAGGGACAGTAGCGGAGGCTACACCTTC. Translated: CATTPRDSSGGYTF.

This sequence joins TRBV6-2 or TRBV6-3 and TRBJ2-7; the match to TRBD1 covers 7 bases. There are 14 residues in the CDR3. Germline lookup yields CDR1 MNHEY and CDR2 SVGEGT. Trimming at V came to 2 bases and at J to 3 bases, leaving 4 bases not matched to a gene. CDR3: CASSYPDRYYEQYF. The CDR3 region has the DNA TGTGCCAGCAGTTACCCGGACAGGTACTACGAGCAGTACTTC.

This clonotype has a handful of counts. V is TRBV7-9 and J is TRBJ1-2; 7 nucleotides line up with TRBD1. V gave up 2 bases and J gave up 8 bases; unmatched junction bases: 5. This CDR3 has 13 amino acids. Germline loops: CDR1 SEHNR, CDR2 FQNEAQ (reference sequence). CDR3 in DNA: TGTGCCAGCAGCTTAAGGACAGGAGAAGGCTACACCTTC. This codes for CASSLRTGEGYTF.

This clonotype was observed a few times. This chain connects TRBV29-1 to TRBJ2-7, with D uncertain. Germline V lookup: CDR1 SQVTM, CDR2 ANQGSEA. There are 13 residues in the CDR3. The V gene lost 1 base and the J gene lost 2 bases, with 9 bases spanning the gap. The CDR3 region is CSVEVDSPYEQYF. CDR3 nucleotides: TGCAGCGTTGAAGTTGACTCCCCCTACGAGCAGTACTTC.

This clonotype occurred a few times. The chain uses TRBV5-1 and TRBJ1-4, with D unresolved. Looked up from germline, CDR1 is SGHRS and CDR2 is YFSETQ. This CDR3 contains 14 residues. V lost 4 bases and J 5 bases, leaving 12 bases between the germline ends. The CDR3 nucleotides are TGCGCCAGCAGCAACAGCACTTCCAATGAAAAACTGTTTTTT. It specifies CASSNSTSNEKLFF. Full variable domain (missing parts from reference TRBV5-1 and TRBJ1-4): KAGVTQTPRYLIKTRGQQVTLSCSPISGHRSVSWYQQTPGQGLQFLFEYFSETQRNKGNFPGRFSGRQFSNSRSEMNVSTLELGDSALYLCASSNSTSNEKLFFGSGTQLSVL.

This clonotype occurred a few times. The V call is TRBV20-1, the J call TRBJ2-1, with 10 bases aligning to TRBD2. The CDR3 consists of 18 residues. After removal of 7 bases from V and 0 bases from J, the junction contained 15 bases not matched to a gene. Germline V gene lookup returns CDR1 DFQATT and CDR2 SNEGSKA (reference sequence). DNA of the CDR3: TGCAGTGGAACACTGGATAGCGGGGGGCCGAGCTCCTACAATGAGCAGTTCTTC. It is translated as CSGTLDSGGPSSYNEQFF.

This clonotype was picked up a small number of times. The V and J genes are TRBV20-1 and TRBJ2-1; D is undetermined. Trimming removed 1 base at V and 4 bases at J, with 14 bases between. CDR1 and CDR2 (germline): DFQATT, SNEGSKA (reference sequence). This CDR3 comprises 15 residues. CDR3 sequence: CSARGDPRGYNEQFF. DNA for the CDR3: TGCAGTGCTAGAGGCGACCCGCGAGGTTACAATGAGCAGTTCTTC.

This clonotype was seen more than once but under ten times. The CDR3 DNA reads as TGTGCCAGCAGCAAAGCCCCTCCGAGGGGCGGGATGAGGGAGACCCAGTACTTC. Translating it yields CASSKAPPRGGMRETQYF. The rearrangement uses TRBV13 and TRBJ2-5, with D perhaps matching TRBD2 (6 bases). In germline, CDR1 is PRHDT, CDR2 FYEKMQ (reference sequence). CDR3 size: 18 residues. Trimming removed 5 bases from V and 5 bases from J, with 27 bases in between.

In this sample, this clonotype turned up a few times. The chain combines TRBV4-3 with TRBJ1-6; no definite D call. The CDR3 spans 15 residues. Trimming left V 5 bases short and J 7 bases short, with 15 bases between. CDR1 is LGHNA and CDR2 is YSLEER in the germline V gene. The CDR3 sequence: CASSEVIRNNSPLHF. In DNA, the CDR3 is TGCGCCAGCAGCGAAGTGATACGGAACAATTCACCCCTCCACTTT.

The genes are TRBV4-1 and TRBJ2-7; TRBD2 might be the D (6 bases). The CDR3 is made up of 15 amino acids. The V gene lost 1 base and the J gene lost 2 bases, with 12 bases spanning the gap. CDR1 and CDR2 (germline): MGHRA, YSYEKL. As DNA, the CDR3 is TGCGCCAGCAGCCAAGTGCGGGACGGACCCTACGAGCAGTACTTC. Amino acids: CASSQVRDGPYEQYF.

This chain joins TRBV20-1 and TRBJ1-1; 10 nucleotides align to TRBD1. The CDR3 covers 14 residues. Germline values: CDR1 DFQATT, CDR2 SNEGSKA (reference sequence). V was clipped by 2 bases and J by 6 bases; unmatched bases: 6. The CDR3 spells CSARRDRGIAEAFF. In nucleotides, the CDR3 is TGCAGTGCTAGACGGGACAGGGGTATTGCTGAAGCTTTCTTT.

The chain links TRBV30 to TRBJ2-5; tentative D call: TRBD1 (6 bases). With 4 bases removed from V and 3 bases from J, the gap between germline ends came to 15 bases. The CDR3 runs to 14 residues. Per germline, CDR1 GTSNPN and CDR2 SVGIG (reference sequence). As DNA, the CDR3 is TGTGCCTGGACCTCTATGGGGGCGGAAGAGACCCAGTACTTC. Residues: CAWTSMGAEETQYF.

This chain links TRBV7-2 with TRBJ2-1; D assignment may be TRBD1 or TRBD2 (6 bases each). The V end was cut by 2 bases, the J end by 7 bases, with 21 bases between. The CDR3 sequence is 17 residues long. From germline, CDR1 is SGHTA and CDR2 FQGNSA. CDR3 loop: CASSLTMGRGGLNEQFF. For the CDR3, the DNA is TGTGCCAGCAGCTTAACTATGGGCAGGGGAGGTTTGAATGAGCAGTTCTTC.

The J gene is TRBJ2-2, the V gene TRBV10-2; no definite D call. The germline V gene has CDR1 WSHSY and CDR2 SAAADI. The CDR3 is made up of 15 amino acids. V dropped 1 base and J dropped 4 bases, with 10 bases sitting between them. The CDR3 loop reads CASSEFQRGTGELFF. The CDR3 region has the DNA TGCGCCAGCAGTGAGTTCCAGCGTGGCACCGGGGAGCTGTTTTTT.

The chain links TRBV7-2 to TRBJ2-1; no definite D call. Trimming removed 1 base from V and 15 bases from J, with 13 bases in between. The CDR3 spans 12 residues. From germline, CDR1 is SGHTA and CDR2 FQGNSA. For the CDR3, the DNA is TGTGCCAGCAGCTTAGAGGGCTATATATCGTTCTTC. Translating it yields CASSLEGYISFF.

The table lists this clonotype with many counts. The V call is TRBV5-1, the J call TRBJ1-1; 8 nucleotides line up with TRBD1. The J segment lost 1 base and the V segment lost 4 bases, leaving 15 bases of the junction unmatched. The CDR3 contains 18 residues. The germline V gene encodes CDR1 SGHRS and CDR2 YFSETQ. CDR3 sequence (DNA): TGCGCCAGCAGCGCGCCGACAGGGGTCCTTGGGCCGAACACTGAAGCTTTCTTT. It yields the protein CASSAPTGVLGPNTEAFF.